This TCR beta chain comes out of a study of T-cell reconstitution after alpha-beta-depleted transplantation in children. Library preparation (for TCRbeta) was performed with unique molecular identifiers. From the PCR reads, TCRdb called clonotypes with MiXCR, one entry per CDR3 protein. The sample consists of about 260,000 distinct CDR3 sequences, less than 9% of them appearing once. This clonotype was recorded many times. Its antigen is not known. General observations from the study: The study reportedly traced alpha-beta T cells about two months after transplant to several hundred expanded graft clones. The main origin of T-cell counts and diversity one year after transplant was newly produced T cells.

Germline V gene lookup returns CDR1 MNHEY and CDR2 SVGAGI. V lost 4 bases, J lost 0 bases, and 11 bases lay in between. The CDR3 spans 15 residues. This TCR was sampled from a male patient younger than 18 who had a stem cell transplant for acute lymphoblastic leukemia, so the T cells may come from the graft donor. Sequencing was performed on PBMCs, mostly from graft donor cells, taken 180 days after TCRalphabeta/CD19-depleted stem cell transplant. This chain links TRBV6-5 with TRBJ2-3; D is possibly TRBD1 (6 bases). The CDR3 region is CASSSLGGSTDTQYF. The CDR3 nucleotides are TGTGCCAGCAGTTCCCTAGGGGGTAGCACAGATACGCAGTATTTT.